This T cell receptor beta chain was observed in a study of CD8 T cells in ankylosing spondylitis. General study results and limits: About 8 highly homologous variants formed a TCR beta motif that appeared characteristic of ankylosing spondylitis blood.

A word on this clonotype: Antigen unknown.

Quantitative 5'-RACE was performed with molecular barcodes, and it yielded the TCR beta libraries. TCRdb re-called the 5' RACE reads with MiXCR, one entry per CDR3 protein. Of roughly 350,000 distinct CDR3 sequences listed, less than 9.5% are singletons. The V gene end was trimmed by 5 bases and the J gene end by 1 base; junction bases not matched to a gene: 10. Germline values: CDR1 SNHLY, CDR2 FYNNEI. There are 16 residues in the CDR3. This clonotype was obtained from a male donor with ankylosing spondylitis. J is TRBJ2-5 and V is TRBV2, with 7 bases matching TRBD1. The sample comprised blood, either unsorted or a sorted T cell fraction (not recorded which). This CDR3 reads CASSLLPGQPQETQYF. The CDR3 DNA sequence: TGTGCCAGCAGTCTTCTACCGGGACAGCCCCAAGAGACCCAGTACTTC.